This T cell receptor (beta chain) derives from a study of identical twins. TCRdb itself ran the 5' RACE reads through MiXCR, one entry per CDR3 protein. The sample includes 470,000 or so distinct CDR3 sequences, around 24% seen only once; the top ten take about 2.9%. Losses at the gene ends were 4 bases for V and 6 bases for J; bases not matched to a gene: 9. Germline loops: CDR1 MNHEY, CDR2 SVGEGT. This CDR3 contains 15 residues. These data were likewise used in another study, on T cells expressing NK-cell markers. In that study: Each TCR beta repertoire originated in sorted T cells that were CD3+CD56+NKG2C+, CD3+CD56+NKG2C- or CD3+CD56-NKG2C+. Seven sequenced donors out of eight were HCMV-seropositive, one seronegative. Also leading the CD3+CD56-NKG2C+ fraction in a few donors were these clonotypes. Expanded NKG2C+ T cell clones were not confirmed as HCMV-specific.

What was sequenced was CD4+ T cells sorted from blood. The clonotype was recovered from a woman aged 18-30 years in good health. The J gene is TRBJ2-7, the V gene TRBV6-2 or TRBV6-3; 10 bases map to TRBD2. CDR3: CASSSPGTSVGEQYF. DNA of the CDR3: TGTGCCAGCAGTTCCCCCGGGACTAGCGTCGGCGAGCAGTACTTC.